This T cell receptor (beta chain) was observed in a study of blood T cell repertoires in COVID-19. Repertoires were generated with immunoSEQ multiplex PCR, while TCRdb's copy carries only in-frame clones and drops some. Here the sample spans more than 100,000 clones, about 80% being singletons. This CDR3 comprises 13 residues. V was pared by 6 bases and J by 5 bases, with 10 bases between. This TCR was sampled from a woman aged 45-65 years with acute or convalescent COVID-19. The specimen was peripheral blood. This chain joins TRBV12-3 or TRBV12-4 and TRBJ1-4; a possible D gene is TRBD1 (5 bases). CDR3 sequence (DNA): TGTGCCAGCAGGTGGGGGGTCAATGAAAAACTGTTTTTT. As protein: CASRWGVNEKLFF.